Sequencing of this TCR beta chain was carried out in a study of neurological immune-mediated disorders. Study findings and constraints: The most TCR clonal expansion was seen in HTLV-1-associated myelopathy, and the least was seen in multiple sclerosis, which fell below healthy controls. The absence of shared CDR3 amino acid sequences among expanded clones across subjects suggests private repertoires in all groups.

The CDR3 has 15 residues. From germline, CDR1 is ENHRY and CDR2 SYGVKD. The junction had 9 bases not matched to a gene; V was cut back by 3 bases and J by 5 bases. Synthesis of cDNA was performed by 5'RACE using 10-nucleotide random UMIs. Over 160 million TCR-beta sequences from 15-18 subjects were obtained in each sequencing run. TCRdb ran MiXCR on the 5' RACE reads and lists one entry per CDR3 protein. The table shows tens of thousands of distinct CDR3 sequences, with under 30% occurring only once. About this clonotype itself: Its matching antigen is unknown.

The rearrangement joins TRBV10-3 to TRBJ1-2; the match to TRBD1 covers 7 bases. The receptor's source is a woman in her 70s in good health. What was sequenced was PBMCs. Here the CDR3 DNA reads TGTGCCATCAGTGAAAACAGGGGTCTCGTTTATGGCTACACCTTC. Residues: CAISENRGLVYGYTF.